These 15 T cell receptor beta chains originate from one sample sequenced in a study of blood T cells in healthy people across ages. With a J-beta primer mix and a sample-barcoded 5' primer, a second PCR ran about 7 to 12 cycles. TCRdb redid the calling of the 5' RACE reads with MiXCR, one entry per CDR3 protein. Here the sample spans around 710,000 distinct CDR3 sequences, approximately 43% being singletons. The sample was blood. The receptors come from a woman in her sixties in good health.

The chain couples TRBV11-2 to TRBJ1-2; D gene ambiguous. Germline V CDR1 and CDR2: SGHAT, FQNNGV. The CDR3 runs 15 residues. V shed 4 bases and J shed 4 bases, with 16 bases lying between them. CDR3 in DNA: TGTGCCAGCAGCTCGAGGCCCGACAATCCCTATGGCTACACCTTC. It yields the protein CASSSRPDNPYGYTF. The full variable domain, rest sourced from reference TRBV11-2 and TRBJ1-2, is EAGVAQSPRYKIIEKRQSVAFWCNPISGHATLYWYQQILGQGPKLLIQFQNNGVVDDSQLPKDRFSAERLKGVDSTLKIQPAKLEDSAVYLCASSSRPDNPYGYTFGSGTRLTVV.

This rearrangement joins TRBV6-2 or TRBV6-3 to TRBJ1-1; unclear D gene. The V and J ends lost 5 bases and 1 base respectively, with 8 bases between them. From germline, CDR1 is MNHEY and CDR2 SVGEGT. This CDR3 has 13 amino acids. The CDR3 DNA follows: TGTGCCAGCAGTATTGCAGGGAACACTGAAGCTTTCTTT. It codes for CASSIAGNTEAFF.

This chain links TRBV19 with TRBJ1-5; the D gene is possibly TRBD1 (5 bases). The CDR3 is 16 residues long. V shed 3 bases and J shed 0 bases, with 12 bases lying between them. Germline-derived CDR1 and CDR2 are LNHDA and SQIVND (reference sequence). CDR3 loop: CASSILDSYSNQPQHF. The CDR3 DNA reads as TGTGCCAGTAGTATCCTCGACAGTTATAGCAATCAGCCCCAGCATTTT.

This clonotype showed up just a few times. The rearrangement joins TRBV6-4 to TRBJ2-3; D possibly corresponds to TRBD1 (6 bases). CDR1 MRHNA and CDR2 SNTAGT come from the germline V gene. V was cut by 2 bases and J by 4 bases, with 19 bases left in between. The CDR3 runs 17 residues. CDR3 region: CASSDPNRVVKSDTQYF. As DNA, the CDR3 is TGTGCCAGCAGTGACCCCAACAGGGTCGTGAAATCAGATACGCAGTATTTT.

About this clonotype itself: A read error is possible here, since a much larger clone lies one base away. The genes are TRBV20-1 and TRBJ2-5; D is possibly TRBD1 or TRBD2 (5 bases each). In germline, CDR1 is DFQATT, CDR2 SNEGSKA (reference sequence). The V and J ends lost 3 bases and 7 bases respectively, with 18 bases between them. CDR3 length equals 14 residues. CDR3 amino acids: CSASGDGTGWTQYF. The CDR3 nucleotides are TGCAGTGCTAGCGGGGACGGCACCGGTTGGACCCAGTACTTC.

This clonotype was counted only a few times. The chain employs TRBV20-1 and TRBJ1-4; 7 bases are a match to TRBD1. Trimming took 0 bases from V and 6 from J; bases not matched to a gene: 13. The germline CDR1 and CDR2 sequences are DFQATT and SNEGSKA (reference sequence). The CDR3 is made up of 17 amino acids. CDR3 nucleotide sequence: TGCAGTGCTAGAGAAAAGATGACAGGGTTTAGATATGAAAAACTGTTTTTT. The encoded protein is CSAREKMTGFRYEKLFF.

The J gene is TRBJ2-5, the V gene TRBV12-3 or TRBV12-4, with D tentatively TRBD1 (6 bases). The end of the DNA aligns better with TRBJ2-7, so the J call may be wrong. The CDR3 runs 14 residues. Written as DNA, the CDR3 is TGTGCCAGTTCAACCCAGGACAGACTCTACGAGCAGTACTTC. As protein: CASSTQDRLYEQYF.

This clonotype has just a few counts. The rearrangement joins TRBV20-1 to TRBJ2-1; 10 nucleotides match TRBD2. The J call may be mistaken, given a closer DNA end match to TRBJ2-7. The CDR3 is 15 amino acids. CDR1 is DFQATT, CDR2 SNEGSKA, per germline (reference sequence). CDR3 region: CSAVSGRGSYNEQYF. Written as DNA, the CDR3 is TGCAGTGCTGTGAGCGGGAGGGGCTCCTACAATGAGCAGTACTTC.

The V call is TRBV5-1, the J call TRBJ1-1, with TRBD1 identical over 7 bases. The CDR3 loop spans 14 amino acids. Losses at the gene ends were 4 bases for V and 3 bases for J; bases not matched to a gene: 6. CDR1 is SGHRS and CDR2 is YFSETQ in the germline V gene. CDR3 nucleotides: TGCGCCAGCAGCCCCGGGACAGAGGACACTGAAGCTTTCTTT. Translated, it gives CASSPGTEDTEAFF.

CDR3 sequence reads: CSVKFPGTGNYEQYF. DNA of the CDR3: TGCAGCGTGAAATTCCCCGGGACAGGTAACTACGAGCAGTACTTC. This chain joins TRBV29-1 and TRBJ2-7; 8 bases map to TRBD1. The CDR3 has 15 amino acids. Germline V CDR1 and CDR2: SQVTM, ANQGSEA. Germline trimming cut 6 bases from V and 3 bases from J; bases unmatched to any gene: 13.

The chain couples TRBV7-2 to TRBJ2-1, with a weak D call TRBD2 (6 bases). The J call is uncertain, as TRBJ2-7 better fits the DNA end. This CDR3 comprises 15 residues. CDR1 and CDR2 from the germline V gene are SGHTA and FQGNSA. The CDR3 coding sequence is TGTGCCAGCAGCTTAGACGGGAGCTCCTACAATGAGCAGTACTTC. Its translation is CASSLDGSSYNEQYF.

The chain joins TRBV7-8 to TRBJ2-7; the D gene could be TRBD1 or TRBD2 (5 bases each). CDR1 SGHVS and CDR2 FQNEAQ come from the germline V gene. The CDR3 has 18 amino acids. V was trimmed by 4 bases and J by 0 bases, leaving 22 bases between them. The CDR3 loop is CASSSRVGSNHRSYEQYF. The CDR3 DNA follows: TGTGCCAGCAGCTCCAGGGTGGGGAGTAACCACCGCTCCTACGAGCAGTACTTC.

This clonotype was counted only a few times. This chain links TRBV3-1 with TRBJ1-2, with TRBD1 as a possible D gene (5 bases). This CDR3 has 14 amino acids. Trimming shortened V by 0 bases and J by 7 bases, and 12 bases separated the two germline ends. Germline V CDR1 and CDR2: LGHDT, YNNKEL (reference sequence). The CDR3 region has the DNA TGTGCCAGCAGCCAAGACACAGGATTGGGTGGCTACACCTTC. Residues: CASSQDTGLGGYTF.

CDR3 protein: CASSPRVLAYEQYF. The CDR3 DNA follows: TGTGCCAGCAGTCCCCGGGTCCTTGCCTACGAGCAGTACTTC. The rearrangement joins TRBV2 to TRBJ2-5, with D hard to call. The assigned J gene may be wrong: the sequence end matches TRBJ2-7 better. The length of the CDR3 is 14 residues. From germline, CDR1 is SNHLY and CDR2 FYNNEI.

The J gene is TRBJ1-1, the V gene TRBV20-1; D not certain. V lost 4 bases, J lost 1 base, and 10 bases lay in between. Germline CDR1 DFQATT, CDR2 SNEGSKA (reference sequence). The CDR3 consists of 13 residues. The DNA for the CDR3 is TGCAGTGCTAAGTGGGAGGGGAACACTGAAGCTTTCTTT. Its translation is CSAKWEGNTEAFF.